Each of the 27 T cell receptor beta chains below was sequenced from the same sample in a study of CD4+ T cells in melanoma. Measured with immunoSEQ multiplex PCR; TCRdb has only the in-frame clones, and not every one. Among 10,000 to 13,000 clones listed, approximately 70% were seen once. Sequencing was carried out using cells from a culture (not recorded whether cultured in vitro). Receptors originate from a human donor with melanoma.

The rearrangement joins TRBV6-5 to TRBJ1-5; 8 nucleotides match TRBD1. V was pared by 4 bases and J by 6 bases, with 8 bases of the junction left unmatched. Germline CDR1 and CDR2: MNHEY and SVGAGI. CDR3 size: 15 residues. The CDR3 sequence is CASSLRQGMGQPQHF. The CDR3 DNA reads TGTGCCAGCAGTTTAAGACAGGGGATGGGTCAGCCCCAGCATTTT.

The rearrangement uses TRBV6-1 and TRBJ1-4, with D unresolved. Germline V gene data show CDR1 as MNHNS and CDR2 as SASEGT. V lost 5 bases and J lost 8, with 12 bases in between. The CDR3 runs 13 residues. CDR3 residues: CASSPSWYEKLFF. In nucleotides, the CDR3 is TGTGCCAGCAGTCCCAGTTGGTACGAAAAACTGTTTTTT.

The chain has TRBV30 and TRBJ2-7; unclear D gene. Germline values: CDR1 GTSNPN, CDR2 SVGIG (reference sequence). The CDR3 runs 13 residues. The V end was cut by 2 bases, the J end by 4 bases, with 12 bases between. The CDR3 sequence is CAWSPQDGYEQYF. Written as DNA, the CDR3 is TGTGCCTGGAGTCCTCAGGACGGATACGAGCAGTACTTC.

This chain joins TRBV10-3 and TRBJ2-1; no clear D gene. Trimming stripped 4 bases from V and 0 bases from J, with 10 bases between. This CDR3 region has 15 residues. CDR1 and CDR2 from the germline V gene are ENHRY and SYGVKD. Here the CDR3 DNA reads TGTGCCATCAGTGGGGGTCCCTACTCCTACAATGAGCAGTTCTTC. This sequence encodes CAISGGPYSYNEQFF.

In DNA form, the CDR3 reads TGTGCCAGCAGTTCCGACAGGGCGAACACTGAAGCTTTCTTT. It translates to CASSSDRANTEAFF. The chain carries TRBV6-1 and TRBJ1-1; TRBD1 matches 7 bases. Germline CDR1 MNHNS, CDR2 SASEGT. V lost 5 bases to trimming and J lost 1 base; unmatched junction nucleotides: 4. There are 14 residues in the CDR3.

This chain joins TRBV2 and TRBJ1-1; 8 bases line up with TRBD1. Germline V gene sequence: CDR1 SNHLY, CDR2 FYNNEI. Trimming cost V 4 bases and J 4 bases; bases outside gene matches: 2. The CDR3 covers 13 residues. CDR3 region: CASSVGTGTEAFF. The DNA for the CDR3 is TGTGCCAGCAGTGTCGGGACAGGCACTGAAGCTTTCTTT.

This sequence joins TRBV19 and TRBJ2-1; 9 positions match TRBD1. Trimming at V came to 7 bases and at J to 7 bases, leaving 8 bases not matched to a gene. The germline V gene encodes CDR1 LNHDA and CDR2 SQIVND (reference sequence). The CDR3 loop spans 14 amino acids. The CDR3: CASTGTGFWNEQFF. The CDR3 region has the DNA TGTGCCAGTACCGGGACAGGGTTTTGGAATGAGCAGTTCTTC.

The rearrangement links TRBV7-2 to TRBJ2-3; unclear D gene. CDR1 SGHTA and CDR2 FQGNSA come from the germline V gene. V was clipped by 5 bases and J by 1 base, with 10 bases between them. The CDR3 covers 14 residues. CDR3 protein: CASSQVSRTDTQYF. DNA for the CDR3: TGTGCCAGCAGCCAAGTCTCCCGCACAGATACGCAGTATTTT.

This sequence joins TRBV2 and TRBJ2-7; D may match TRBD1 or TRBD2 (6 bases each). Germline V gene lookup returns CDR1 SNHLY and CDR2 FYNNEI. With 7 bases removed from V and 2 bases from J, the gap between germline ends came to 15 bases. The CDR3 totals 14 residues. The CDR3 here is CASTVVGGPYEQYF. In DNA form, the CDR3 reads TGTGCCAGCACAGTGGTTGGGGGGCCCTACGAGCAGTACTTC.

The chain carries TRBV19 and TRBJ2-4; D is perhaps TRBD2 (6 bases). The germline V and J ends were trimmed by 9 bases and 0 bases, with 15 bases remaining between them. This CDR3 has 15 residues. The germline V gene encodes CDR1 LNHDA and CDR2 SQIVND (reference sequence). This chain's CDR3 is CASGVLGGAKNIQYF. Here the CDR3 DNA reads TGTGCCAGCGGCGTACTCGGGGGAGCCAAAAACATTCAGTACTTC.

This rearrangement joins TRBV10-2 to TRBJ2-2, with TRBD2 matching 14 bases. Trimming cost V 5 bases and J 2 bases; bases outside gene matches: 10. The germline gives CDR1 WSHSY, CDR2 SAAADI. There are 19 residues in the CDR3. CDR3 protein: CASSQVRLAGGQNTGELFF. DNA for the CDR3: TGCGCCAGCAGTCAAGTCAGACTAGCGGGGGGGCAAAACACCGGGGAGCTGTTTTTT.

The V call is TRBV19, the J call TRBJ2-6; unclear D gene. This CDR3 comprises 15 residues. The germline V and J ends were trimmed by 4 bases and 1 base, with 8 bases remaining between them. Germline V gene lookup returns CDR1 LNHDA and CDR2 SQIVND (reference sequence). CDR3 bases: TGTGCCAGTAGTACCGGTTTTTCTGGGGCCAACGTCCTGACTTTC. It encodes CASSTGFSGANVLTF.

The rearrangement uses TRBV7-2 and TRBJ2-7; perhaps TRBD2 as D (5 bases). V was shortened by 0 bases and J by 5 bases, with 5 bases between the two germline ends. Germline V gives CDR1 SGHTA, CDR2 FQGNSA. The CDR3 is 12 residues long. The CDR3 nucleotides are TGTGCCAGCAGCTTAGCGGGAGACGAGCAGTACTTC. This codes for CASSLAGDEQYF.

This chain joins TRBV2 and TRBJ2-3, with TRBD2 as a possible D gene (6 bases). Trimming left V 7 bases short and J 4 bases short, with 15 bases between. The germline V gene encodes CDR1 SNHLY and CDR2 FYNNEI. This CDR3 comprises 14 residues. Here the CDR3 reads CASKKGGAADTQYF. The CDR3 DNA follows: TGTGCCAGCAAAAAAGGAGGGGCGGCAGATACGCAGTATTTT.

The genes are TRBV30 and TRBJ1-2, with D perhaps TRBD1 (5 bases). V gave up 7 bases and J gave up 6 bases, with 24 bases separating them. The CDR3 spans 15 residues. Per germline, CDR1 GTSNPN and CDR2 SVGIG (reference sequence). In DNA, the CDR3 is TGTGCCTTTGCGACAGCACCCAAAAGATCAAATGGCTACACCTTC. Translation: CAFATAPKRSNGYTF.

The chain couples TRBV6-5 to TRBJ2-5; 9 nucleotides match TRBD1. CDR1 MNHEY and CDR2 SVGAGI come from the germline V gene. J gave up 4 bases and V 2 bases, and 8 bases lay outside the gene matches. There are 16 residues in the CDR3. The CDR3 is CASSYDHRGLGETQYF. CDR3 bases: TGTGCCAGCAGTTACGATCACAGGGGGCTAGGAGAGACCCAGTACTTC.

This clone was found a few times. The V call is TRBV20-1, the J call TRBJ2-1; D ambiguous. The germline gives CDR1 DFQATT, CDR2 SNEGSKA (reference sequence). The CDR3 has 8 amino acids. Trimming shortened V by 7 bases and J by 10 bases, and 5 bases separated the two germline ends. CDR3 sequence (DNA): TGCAGTGTGGCGGAGCAGTTCTTC. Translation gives CSVAEQFF.

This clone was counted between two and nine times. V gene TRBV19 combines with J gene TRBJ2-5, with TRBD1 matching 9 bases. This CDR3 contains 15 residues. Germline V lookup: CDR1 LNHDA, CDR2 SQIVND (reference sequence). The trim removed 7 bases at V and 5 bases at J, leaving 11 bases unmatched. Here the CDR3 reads CASNNPQGAGETQYF. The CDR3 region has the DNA TGTGCCAGTAACAACCCACAGGGGGCAGGGGAGACCCAGTACTTC.

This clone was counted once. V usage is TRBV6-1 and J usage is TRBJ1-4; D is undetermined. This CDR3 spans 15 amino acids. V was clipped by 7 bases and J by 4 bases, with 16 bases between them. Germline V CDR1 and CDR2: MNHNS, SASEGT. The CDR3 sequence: CASTNRPVYNEKLFF. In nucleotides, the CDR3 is TGTGCCAGCACTAACAGACCGGTTTATAATGAAAAACTGTTTTTT.

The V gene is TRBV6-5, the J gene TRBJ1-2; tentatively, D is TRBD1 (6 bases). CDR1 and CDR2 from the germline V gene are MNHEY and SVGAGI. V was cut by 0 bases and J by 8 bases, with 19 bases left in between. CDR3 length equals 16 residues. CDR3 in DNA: TGTGCCAGCAGTTACTCCCAGGGGTTTTCGGGCACCGGCTACACCTTC. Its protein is CASSYSQGFSGTGYTF.

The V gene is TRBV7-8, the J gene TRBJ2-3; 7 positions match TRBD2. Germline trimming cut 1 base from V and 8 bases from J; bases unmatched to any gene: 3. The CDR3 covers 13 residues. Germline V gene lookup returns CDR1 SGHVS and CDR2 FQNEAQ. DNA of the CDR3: TGTGCCAGCAGCTTAGGGGGGGGTGTTACGCAGTATTTT. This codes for CASSLGGGVTQYF.

This CDR3 reads CASSLGQGKMMQYF. DNA for the CDR3: TGTGCCAGCAGCTTAGGACAGGGTAAAATGATGCAGTACTTC. The rearrangement uses TRBV11-2 and TRBJ2-7, with 7 bases matching TRBD1. Germline CDR1 reads SGHAT; CDR2 reads FQNNGV. V gave up 1 base and J gave up 9 bases; unmatched junction bases: 9. This CDR3 is 14 amino acids long.

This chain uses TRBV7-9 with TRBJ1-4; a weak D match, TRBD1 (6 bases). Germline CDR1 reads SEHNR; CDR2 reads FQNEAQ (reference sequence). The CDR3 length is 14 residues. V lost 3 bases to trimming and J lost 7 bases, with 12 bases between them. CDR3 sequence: CASSLRGEGEKLFF. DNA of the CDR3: TGTGCCAGCAGCTTGAGGGGGGAGGGTGAAAAACTGTTTTTT. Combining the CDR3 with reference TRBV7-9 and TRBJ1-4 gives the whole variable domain DTGVSQNPRHKITKRGQNVTFRCDPISEHNRLYWYRQTLGQGPEFLTYFQNEAQLEKSRLLSDRFSAERPKGSFSTLEIQRTEQGDSAMYLCASSLRGEGEKLFFGSGTQLSVL.

For the CDR3, the DNA is TGTGCCAGCAGCCCCAAGACAGGGGACAATTCACCCCTCCACTTT. This gives the protein CASSPKTGDNSPLHF. This sequence joins TRBV11-2 and TRBJ1-6; 8 bases agree with TRBD1. This CDR3 has 15 residues. With V trimmed by 5 bases and J by 7 bases, 7 bases remained unmatched. Per germline, CDR1 SGHAT and CDR2 FQNNGV. The full variable domain, with the rest looked up from reference TRBV11-2 and TRBJ1-6, is EAGVAQSPRYKIIEKRQSVAFWCNPISGHATLYWYQQILGQGPKLLIQFQNNGVVDDSQLPKDRFSAERLKGVDSTLKIQPAKLEDSAVYLCASSPKTGDNSPLHFGNGTRLTVT.

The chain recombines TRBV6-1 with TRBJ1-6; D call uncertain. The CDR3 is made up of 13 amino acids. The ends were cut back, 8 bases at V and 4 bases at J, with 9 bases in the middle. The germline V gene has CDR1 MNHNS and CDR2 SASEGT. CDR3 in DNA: TGTGCCAGCTCTGCGGAGTATAATTCACCCCTCCACTTT. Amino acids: CASSAEYNSPLHF.

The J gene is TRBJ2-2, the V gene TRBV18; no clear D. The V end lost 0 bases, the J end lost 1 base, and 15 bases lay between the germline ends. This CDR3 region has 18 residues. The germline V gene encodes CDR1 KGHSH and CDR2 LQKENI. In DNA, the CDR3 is TGTGCCAGCTCACCACCCCAGGCCCAGACTCTGAACACCGGGGAGCTGTTTTTT. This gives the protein CASSPPQAQTLNTGELFF.

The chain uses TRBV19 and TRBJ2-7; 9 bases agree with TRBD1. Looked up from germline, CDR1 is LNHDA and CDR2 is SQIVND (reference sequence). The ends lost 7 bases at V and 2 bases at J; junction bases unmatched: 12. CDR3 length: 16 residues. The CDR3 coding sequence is TGTGCCAGTAAGGTTTCGGGACAGGGAGCAACCTACGAGCAGTACTTC. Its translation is CASKVSGQGATYEQYF. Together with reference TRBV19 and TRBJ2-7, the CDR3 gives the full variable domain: DGGITQSPKYLFRKEGQNVTLSCEQNLNHDAMYWYRQDPGQGLRLIYYSQIVNDFQKGDIAEGYSVSREKKESFPLTVTSAQKNPTAFYLCASKVSGQGATYEQYFGPGTRLTVT.